This TCR beta chain appears in the sequencing data of a study of human CD8 memory T cell subsets. The TCR beta sequencing libraries came from UMI-labeled 5' RACE. TCRdb processed the 5' RACE reads again and assigns one entry to each CDR3 protein, with no DNA. Here the sample table reports 6,000 to 8,500 distinct CDR3 sequences. Germline assignment: CDR1 KGHDR and CDR2 SFDVKD. This CDR3 region has 14 residues. Turning to this clonotype: As yet, its antigen is unknown.

Study results and limitations: Both stem-like memory T cells and precursor exhausted T cells showed comparably high diversity, which set them apart from effector memory cells.

The chain joins TRBV24-1 to TRBJ2-5; TCRdb proposes TRBD1, but this gene call is untestable without DNA. The clonotype comes from a human donor in good health. Sequences were obtained from CD8+ T cells from PBMCs. The CDR3 reads CGPLGGVNQETQYF.